A selection of T cell receptor beta chains follows, all from one sample in a study of identical twins. TCRdb independently ran MiXCR on the 5' RACE reads; one entry per CDR3 protein. The table includes approximately 1.8 million distinct CDR3 sequences, 25% to 35% detected once. The sequencing input was cord blood. Receptors originate from a newborn girl in good health. The CDR3 runs from the conserved cysteine through the conserved F or W. The order of the fields is J gene, D gene, V gene, clone size, CDR3 protein, CDR3 DNA. The D gene is left open where the match is weak. Clone size, where shown, is once, few, many, or a class for clones that have expanded.

J: TRBJ2-4
D: TRBD1
V: TRBV4-1
size: .
CDR3: CASSVGTGIAKNIQYF
DNA: TGCGCCAGCAGCGTCGGGACAGGAATAGCCAAAAACATTCAGTACTTC

J: TRBJ1-2
D: .
V: TRBV25-1
size: many
CDR3: CASSVAFSYGYTF
DNA: TGTGCCAGCAGTGTGGCGTTCTCCTATGGCTACACCTTC

J: TRBJ1-2
D: TRBD1
V: TRBV6-2/TRBV6-3
size: once
CDR3: CASSPLIRTGSYGYTF
DNA: TGTGCCAGCAGTCCCCTCATACGGACAGGGAGCTATGGCTACACCTTC

J: TRBJ2-1
D: .
V: TRBV7-2
size: few
CDR3: CASTRRDNEQFF
DNA: TGTGCCAGCACTCGCCGGGACAATGAGCAGTTCTTC

J: TRBJ2-3
D: .
V: TRBV25-1
size: .
CDR3: CASSAAGTGTDTQYF
DNA: TGTGCCAGCAGTGCCGCGGGCACCGGCACAGATACGCAGTATTTT

J: TRBJ1-2
D: .
V: TRBV20-1
size: .
CDR3: CSARHYGEHGYTF
DNA: TGCAGTGCTAGACACTATGGAGAGCATGGCTACACCTTC

J: TRBJ2-7
D: .
V: TRBV5-1
size: .
CDR3: CASSPSVAALTSSYEQYF
DNA: TGCGCCAGCAGCCCATCTGTAGCGGCCCTGACAAGCTCCTACGAGCAGTACTTC

J: TRBJ2-1
D: .
V: TRBV20-1
size: few
CDR3: CSARETIRSYNEQFF
DNA: TGCAGTGCTAGAGAGACGATCCGGTCCTACAATGAGCAGTTCTTC

J: TRBJ2-3
D: .
V: TRBV9
size: .
CDR3: CASSVDSGLSTDTQYF
DNA: TGTGCCAGCAGCGTAGATTCTGGTCTTAGCACAGATACGCAGTATTTT

J: TRBJ1-6
D: .
V: TRBV20-1
size: few
CDR3: CSASGTRSSYNSPLHF
DNA: TGCAGTGCCTCCGGGACACGGAGCTCCTATAATTCACCCCTCCACTTT

J: TRBJ2-7
D: TRBD1
V: TRBV28
size: few
CDR3: CASLTGTGGDEQYF
DNA: TGTGCCAGTTTAACCGGGACAGGGGGGGACGAGCAGTACTTC

J: TRBJ2-3
D: .
V: TRBV3-1
size: .
CDR3: CASSQGPMGDTQYF
DNA: TGTGCCAGCAGCCAAGGCCCGATGGGAGATACGCAGTATTTT

J: TRBJ1-4
D: TRBD1
V: TRBV7-8
size: .
CDR3: CASSLGRGLATNEKLFF
DNA: TGTGCCAGCAGCTTAGGCAGGGGGCTTGCAACTAATGAAAAACTGTTTTTT

J: TRBJ2-1
D: TRBD2
V: TRBV11-1
size: .
CDR3: CASSLGSLLAGPSYNEQFF
DNA: TGTGCCAGCAGCTTAGGGTCCCTCCTAGCGGGGCCCTCATACAATGAGCAGTTCTTC